This entry concerns a single T cell receptor (beta chain). This sample is drawn from a study of blood T cell repertoires in COVID-19. Participant ages covered about 18 to 100 years across 24 US areas. Either two negative PCRs, clearance, or symptom resolution qualified Cohort 3 donors as recovered. Clones were read by immunoSEQ multiplex PCR, and TCRdb kept only the in-frame ones, dropping some. This table has around 500,000 clones, roughly 90% appearing once. Sequencing used PBMCs or T cells enriched from blood (not recorded which). The clonotype originates from a middle-aged woman who had recovered from COVID-19.

CDR3 sequence (DNA): TGTGCCATCAGTGAGGGGCCGGGAGTAGAGGGCTACACCTTC. It yields the protein CAISEGPGVEGYTF. The chain is built from TRBV10-3 and TRBJ1-2; D call uncertain. The CDR3 is 14 amino acids. The germline V and J ends were trimmed by 2 bases and 8 bases, with 15 bases remaining between them. Germline V gives CDR1 ENHRY, CDR2 SYGVKD.